The rows below give T cell receptor beta chains drawn from one sample of a study of response to subunit inactivated influenza vaccine. TCRdb processed the RT-PCR reads anew with MiXCR; each CDR3 protein has one entry. The top ten hold 1.9% of the sample, which has about 520,000 distinct CDR3 sequences, 25% seen once. The sequenced sample was CD4+ T cells sorted from PBMCs, obtained roughly 5 days after vaccination. These receptor sequences come from a middle-aged man who received an inactivated influenza vaccine. Both conserved end residues are part of each CDR3. A D gene is named only where the DNA matches it firmly. Not every row has a clone size; where given, it reads once, few, many or a size class.

v_gene: TRBV21-1
abundance: NA
j_gene: TRBJ2-6
d_gene: NA
CDR3nt: TGTGCCAGCAGCAAAGTTACATCTGCTGGGGCCAACGTCCTGACTTTC
CDR3aa: CASSKVTSAGANVLTF

v_gene: TRBV5-6
abundance: NA
j_gene: TRBJ2-1
d_gene: NA
CDR3nt: TGTGCCAGCAGCCGCTATAGGCTCGGGGTCTACAATGAGCAGTTCTTC
CDR3aa: CASSRYRLGVYNEQFF

v_gene: TRBV5-1
abundance: NA
j_gene: TRBJ2-1
d_gene: NA
CDR3nt: TGCGCCAGCAGCTTGGGAGGCGTGGACTCCTACAATGAGCAGTTCTTC
CDR3aa: CASSLGGVDSYNEQFF

v_gene: TRBV6-2/TRBV6-3
abundance: few
j_gene: TRBJ2-4
d_gene: NA
CDR3nt: TGTGCCAGCAACGGGGCCAAACAGGCCAACCACATACTAGCCAAAAACATTCAGTACTTC
CDR3aa: CASNGAKQANHILAKNIQYF

v_gene: TRBV2
abundance: NA
j_gene: TRBJ2-5
d_gene: NA
CDR3nt: TGTGCCAGCTTGGAGAGCGGGCCCGAGACCCAGTACTTC
CDR3aa: CASLESGPETQYF

v_gene: TRBV20-1
abundance: NA
j_gene: TRBJ2-1
d_gene: NA
CDR3nt: TGCAGTGCCAGACCCTCCCCCGGGGCTAAGAGGAATGAGCAGTTCTTC
CDR3aa: CSARPSPGAKRNEQFF

v_gene: TRBV5-1
abundance: many
j_gene: TRBJ2-7
d_gene: TRBD1
CDR3nt: TGCGCCAGCAGCGAAGGGACAGGGCGACCCTACGAGCAGTACTTC
CDR3aa: CASSEGTGRPYEQYF

v_gene: TRBV7-2
abundance: few
j_gene: TRBJ2-6
d_gene: NA
CDR3nt: TGTGCCAGCAGCTTAGTACACTCTGGGGCCAACGTCCTGACTTTC
CDR3aa: CASSLVHSGANVLTF

v_gene: TRBV5-1
abundance: few
j_gene: TRBJ2-5
d_gene: NA
CDR3nt: TGCGCCAGCAGCCCAGGGCGTGGGCGACAAGAGACCCAGTACTTC
CDR3aa: CASSPGRGRQETQYF

v_gene: TRBV20-1
abundance: few
j_gene: TRBJ2-5
d_gene: TRBD2
CDR3nt: TGCAGTGCTAGAGGCGTTAGCGGGAGGGCCAGAGAGACCCAGTACTTC
CDR3aa: CSARGVSGRARETQYF

v_gene: TRBV20-1
abundance: few
j_gene: TRBJ2-1
d_gene: NA
CDR3nt: TGCAGTGCCAAAAAGTTCGGGTTAAACAATGAGCAGTTCTTC
CDR3aa: CSAKKFGLNNEQFF

v_gene: TRBV5-1
abundance: few
j_gene: TRBJ1-4
d_gene: NA
CDR3nt: TGCGCCAGCAGTGAGAACGGCTCAACTAATGAAAAACTGTTTTTT
CDR3aa: CASSENGSTNEKLFF

v_gene: TRBV12-3/TRBV12-4
abundance: NA
j_gene: TRBJ1-1
d_gene: NA
CDR3nt: TGTGCCAGCAGTTTAGTGGGGGTTCCTTTCTTT
CDR3aa: CASSLVGVPFF

v_gene: TRBV6-1
abundance: NA
j_gene: TRBJ1-2
d_gene: TRBD1
CDR3nt: TGTGCCAGCAGCCCGGACAGGGTATTTCTTGGCTACACCTTC
CDR3aa: CASSPDRVFLGYTF

v_gene: TRBV20-1
abundance: NA
j_gene: TRBJ1-6
d_gene: NA
CDR3nt: TGCTGCGCTAGAGATTGGCGGAGGGGGAGCTCCTATAATTCACCCCTCCACTTT
CDR3aa: CCARDWRRGSSYNSPLHF

v_gene: TRBV6-6
abundance: NA
j_gene: TRBJ2-1
d_gene: NA
CDR3nt: TGTGCCAGCAGTTACGTCGGGTTTGGGGAGCAGTTCTTC
CDR3aa: CASSYVGFGEQFF

v_gene: TRBV20-1
abundance: NA
j_gene: TRBJ2-1
d_gene: NA
CDR3nt: TGCAGTGCTGAGCGAGTAGCGGAGCTGTGGCAGTTCTTC
CDR3aa: CSAERVAELWQFF

v_gene: TRBV7-2
abundance: NA
j_gene: TRBJ2-7
d_gene: TRBD2
CDR3nt: TGTGCCAGCAGCCTCAGCGGGATCTACGAGCAGTACTTC
CDR3aa: CASSLSGIYEQYF

v_gene: TRBV11-2
abundance: few
j_gene: TRBJ2-5
d_gene: TRBD2
CDR3nt: TGTGCCAGCAGCCTCGGGACTAGCGCCCTCCAAGAGACCCAGTACTTC
CDR3aa: CASSLGTSALQETQYF

v_gene: TRBV3-1
abundance: NA
j_gene: TRBJ1-5
d_gene: NA
CDR3nt: TGTGCCAGCAGCCAGTTGACACGCGACAATCAGCCCCAGCATTTT
CDR3aa: CASSQLTRDNQPQHF

v_gene: TRBV5-6
abundance: NA
j_gene: TRBJ2-5
d_gene: NA
CDR3nt: TGTGCCAGCAGCTCTGGACCGATGGCCCAGTACTTC
CDR3aa: CASSSGPMAQYF

v_gene: TRBV20-1
abundance: few
j_gene: TRBJ2-7
d_gene: NA
CDR3nt: TGCAGTGCTATGGGCAGTTGGGGAACCTACGAGCAGTACTTC
CDR3aa: CSAMGSWGTYEQYF

v_gene: TRBV19
abundance: NA
j_gene: TRBJ2-3
d_gene: TRBD2
CDR3nt: TGTGCCAGTAGTATTTCCGGGACTAGCGGCACAGATACGCAGTATTTT
CDR3aa: CASSISGTSGTDTQYF

v_gene: TRBV29-1
abundance: NA
j_gene: TRBJ2-3
d_gene: TRBD1
CDR3nt: TGCAGCGTTCGGGACAGGGAAAGAGCAGATACGCAGTATTTT
CDR3aa: CSVRDRERADTQYF

v_gene: TRBV7-2
abundance: NA
j_gene: TRBJ1-5
d_gene: NA
CDR3nt: TGTGCCAGCAGCTTAGGCCCCCCACGGCCCCAGCATTTT
CDR3aa: CASSLGPPRPQHF

v_gene: TRBV11-2
abundance: NA
j_gene: TRBJ1-6
d_gene: NA
CDR3nt: TGTGCCAGCAGCTTAAGTTCCCAGGGCGCCCTCCACTTT
CDR3aa: CASSLSSQGALHF

v_gene: TRBV10-3
abundance: NA
j_gene: TRBJ1-3
d_gene: NA
CDR3nt: TGTGCCATCAGCGGCGGGGAAGGAGGAAACACCATATATTTT
CDR3aa: CAISGGEGGNTIYF

v_gene: TRBV20-1
abundance: NA
j_gene: TRBJ2-1
d_gene: TRBD2
CDR3nt: TGCAGTGCTAGTCCTAGCGGACCATACAATGAGCAGTTCTTC
CDR3aa: CSASPSGPYNEQFF

v_gene: TRBV6-5
abundance: NA
j_gene: TRBJ2-1
d_gene: NA
CDR3nt: TGTGCCAGCAGTTACTCGAGTATCCAAGCCTACAATGAGCAGTTCTTC
CDR3aa: CASSYSSIQAYNEQFF

v_gene: TRBV11-2
abundance: many
j_gene: TRBJ2-3
d_gene: NA
CDR3nt: TGTGCCAGCAGCTTCGCGGGCAGAAGCACAGATACGCAGTATTTT
CDR3aa: CASSFAGRSTDTQYF

v_gene: TRBV6-1
abundance: NA
j_gene: TRBJ2-7
d_gene: NA
CDR3nt: TGTGCCAGCAGCCTCGGTTGGGGTTCCGAGCAGTACTTC
CDR3aa: CASSLGWGSEQYF

v_gene: TRBV12-3/TRBV12-4
abundance: few
j_gene: TRBJ2-5
d_gene: TRBD1
CDR3nt: TGTGCCAGCAGTTTTTTTTGGGACAGGGAAGAGACCCAGTACTTC
CDR3aa: CASSFFWDREETQYF

v_gene: TRBV18
abundance: NA
j_gene: TRBJ2-7
d_gene: TRBD1
CDR3nt: TGTGCCAGCTCACCACCGTTGTTATGGGACAGAGACCTTGATGGCGCCTACGAGCAGTACTTC
CDR3aa: CASSPPLLWDRDLDGAYEQYF

v_gene: TRBV12-3/TRBV12-4
abundance: NA
j_gene: TRBJ1-5
d_gene: NA
CDR3nt: TGTGCCAGCAGTACCGGGGGGTCCCTAGGCAATCAGCCCCAGCATTTT
CDR3aa: CASSTGGSLGNQPQHF

v_gene: TRBV10-3
abundance: NA
j_gene: TRBJ2-3
d_gene: TRBD2
CDR3nt: TGTGCCATCAGTGATTCGGGACTAGCGGCATCTAGCACAGATACGCAGTATTTT
CDR3aa: CAISDSGLAASSTDTQYF

v_gene: TRBV10-3
abundance: NA
j_gene: TRBJ2-2
d_gene: NA
CDR3nt: TGTGCCATCAGCATAGGGACTCCGAACACCGGGGAGCTGTTTTTT
CDR3aa: CAISIGTPNTGELFF

v_gene: TRBV12-3/TRBV12-4
abundance: NA
j_gene: TRBJ2-1
d_gene: NA
CDR3nt: TGTGCCAGCCGCTGGCCGTTCCCCAATGAGCAGTTCTTC
CDR3aa: CASRWPFPNEQFF

v_gene: TRBV14
abundance: NA
j_gene: TRBJ2-1
d_gene: NA
CDR3nt: TGTGCCAGCAGCCAGGGCCCGGGGAATGAGCAGTTCTTC
CDR3aa: CASSQGPGNEQFF

v_gene: TRBV7-2
abundance: NA
j_gene: TRBJ2-7
d_gene: TRBD2
CDR3nt: TGTGCCAGCAGCCGAGCGGGGGGTGCCCCCTACGAGCAGTACTTC
CDR3aa: CASSRAGGAPYEQYF

v_gene: TRBV7-2
abundance: NA
j_gene: TRBJ2-7
d_gene: TRBD1
CDR3nt: TGTGCCAGCAGCTATCGACAGGGGGCCAACTACGAGCAGTACTTC
CDR3aa: CASSYRQGANYEQYF

v_gene: TRBV4-1
abundance: NA
j_gene: TRBJ2-7
d_gene: NA
CDR3nt: TGCGCCAGCAGCCATAACTCCCCAGGCGAGCAGTACTTC
CDR3aa: CASSHNSPGEQYF

v_gene: TRBV3-1
abundance: NA
j_gene: TRBJ1-5
d_gene: NA
CDR3nt: TGTGCCAGCAGCCTGGGGACTGGCCGGCGGCCCCAGCATTTT
CDR3aa: CASSLGTGRRPQHF

v_gene: TRBV12-3/TRBV12-4
abundance: many
j_gene: TRBJ2-5
d_gene: TRBD1
CDR3nt: TGTGCCAGCAGTAGGGACAGTCTCGTCCTGGAGACCCAGTACTTC
CDR3aa: CASSRDSLVLETQYF

v_gene: TRBV29-1
abundance: NA
j_gene: TRBJ2-7
d_gene: TRBD2
CDR3nt: TGCAGCGGGCTACTAGCGGGAGGTCCCTACGAGCAGTACTTC
CDR3aa: CSGLLAGGPYEQYF

v_gene: TRBV6-2/TRBV6-3
abundance: few
j_gene: TRBJ2-1
d_gene: TRBD1
CDR3nt: TGTGCCAGCAGTCCCCCCGGGACAGGGGGCAACAATGAGCAGTTCTTC
CDR3aa: CASSPPGTGGNNEQFF

v_gene: TRBV27
abundance: few
j_gene: TRBJ1-4
d_gene: TRBD1
CDR3nt: TGTGCCAGCAGCGCACAGGGGGCTGAAAAACTGTTTTTT
CDR3aa: CASSAQGAEKLFF

v_gene: TRBV28
abundance: few
j_gene: TRBJ2-7
d_gene: NA
CDR3nt: TGTGCCAGCAGTTTGGGGGGGGCGTCGTCCCACGAGCAGTACTTC
CDR3aa: CASSLGGASSHEQYF